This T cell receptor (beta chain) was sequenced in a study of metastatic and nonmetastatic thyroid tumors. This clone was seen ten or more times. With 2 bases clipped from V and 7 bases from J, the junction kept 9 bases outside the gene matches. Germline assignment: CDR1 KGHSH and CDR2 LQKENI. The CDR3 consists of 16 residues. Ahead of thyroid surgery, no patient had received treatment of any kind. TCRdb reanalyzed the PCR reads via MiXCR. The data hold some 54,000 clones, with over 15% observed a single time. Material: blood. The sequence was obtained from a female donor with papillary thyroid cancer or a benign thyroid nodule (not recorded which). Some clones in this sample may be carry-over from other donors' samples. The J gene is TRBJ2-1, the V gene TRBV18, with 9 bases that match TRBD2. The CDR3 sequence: CASSPIQAGGGNEQFF. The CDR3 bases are TGTGCCAGCTCACCAATACAAGCGGGAGGAGGTAATGAGCAGTTCTTC.